The entry that follows covers one TCR beta chain sequence. The CDR3 spans 20 residues. J gave up 1 base and V 4 bases, and 19 bases lay outside the gene matches. Germline loops: CDR1 WNHNN, CDR2 SYGVQD (reference sequence). The data derive from a study of shared clonotypes between healthy human individuals. Measured with immunoSEQ multiplex PCR; TCRdb has only the in-frame clones, and not every one. The data show roughly 2.4 million clones, approximately 96% seen once. Sequencing was done on a sample of naive CD4+ T cells sorted from blood. Regarding subset: CD45RA+ positively selected. This TCR derives from a man between 18 and 29 years old in good health. The chain has TRBV10-1 and TRBJ2-1, with 7 bases fitting TRBD1. The DNA for the CDR3 is TGCGCCAGCAGTGGAACCAGCCCGACCCGGGACAGTGGTTCCTACAATGAGCAGTTCTTC. Translation: CASSGTSPTRDSGSYNEQFF.